The rows below give T cell receptor beta chains drawn from one sample of a study of shared clonotypes between healthy human individuals. Repertoires were generated with immunoSEQ multiplex PCR, while TCRdb's copy carries only in-frame clones and drops some. This sample has about 2.1 million clones; about 93% occur once, and the top ten carry around 1.7%. The sequenced sample was naive CD8+ T cells from PBMCs. The origin of the receptors is a man aged 18 to 29 in good health. Some clones in this sample may be carry-over from other donors' samples. CDR3s include the opening cysteine and the closing phenylalanine or tryptophan.

j_call | v_call | cdr3_aa
TRBJ2-1 | TRBV2 | CASRKKTRTGFSYNEQFF
TRBJ2-3 | TRBV7-3 | CASSLKGRDLLKDTQYF
TRBJ2-7 | TRBV11-2 | CASNDRDLYEQYF
TRBJ2-7 | TRBV9 | CASSARLAGSPYEQYF
TRBJ2-1 | TRBV7-3 | CASSLTTNREQFF
TRBJ2-7 | TRBV28 | CASSPGLAGEQYF
TRBJ2-5 | TRBV19 | CASSILARETQYF
TRBJ2-5 | TRBV27 | CASSFGRSAETQYF
TRBJ2-3 | TRBV29-1 | CSVGLASSTDTQYF
TRBJ2-7 | TRBV28 | CASSPWDWSSYEQYF
TRBJ1-1 | TRBV28 | CASRYRTRQAWGREAFF
TRBJ2-2 | TRBV7-9 | CASSPSNTGELFF
TRBJ1-2 | TRBV28 | CASSTALLSPQDGYTF
TRBJ2-5 | TRBV27 | CASSLGSIETQYF
TRBJ2-1 | TRBV9 | CASSEYGRTSYNEQFF